The sequence of this T cell receptor (beta chain) was determined in a study of CD8 T cells in ankylosing spondylitis. Study results and caveats: What seemed typical of ankylosing spondylitis blood was a TCR beta motif built from several highly homologous variants. A number of the motif variants had already been described in reactive arthritis synovial fluid and blood.

Points on this clonotype: Its antigen is still unknown. This may arise from a read error, as a much more abundant clone is one base away.

Generation of TCR beta libraries employed quantitative 5'-RACE incorporating molecular barcodes. TCRdb re-called the 5' RACE reads through MiXCR, storing one row per CDR3 protein. The sample shows 100,000 to 150,000 distinct CDR3 sequences, about an eighth of them seen only once. Germline V gene sequence: CDR1 LGHDT, CDR2 YNNKEL (reference sequence). The CDR3 consists of 16 residues. The junction had 10 bases not matched to a gene; V was cut back by 4 bases and J by 5 bases. Sequencing was done on a sample of blood, either unsorted or a sorted T cell fraction (not recorded which). The V and J genes are TRBV3-1 and TRBJ2-1, with 8 bases identical to TRBD2. The TCR sequence derives from a female donor with ankylosing spondylitis or in good health (not recorded which). CDR3 sequence reads: CASSPPSGGLHNEQFF. The CDR3 region has the DNA TGTGCCAGCAGCCCCCCAAGCGGGGGACTTCACAATGAGCAGTTCTTC.